A single sample is the source of the 8 T cell receptor beta chains below, sequenced in a study of cytomegalovirus exposure and HLA in healthy donors. The PCR made use of 60 Vbeta and 13 Jbeta primers. Here immunoSEQ multiplex PCR was the method, and the copy in TCRdb shows in-frame clones only, minus some. The table for this sample gives fewer than 150,000 clones. What was sequenced was PBMCs. The receptor source for this set is an older woman in good health and CMV-seronegative.

The chain links TRBV21-1 to TRBJ2-7; the table's D call, TRBD1, has no DNA check behind it. TRBV21-1 counts as a pseudogene. The CDR3 is made up of 19 amino acids. Here the CDR3 DNA reads TGTGCCAGCAGGGAACAGGACAGGAGACTCAACCTGAGCTCCTACGAGCAGTACTTC. Its translation is CASREQDRRLNLSSYEQYF.

The chain combines TRBV27 with TRBJ1-2; the match to TRBD1 covers 9 bases. There are 14 residues in the CDR3. Germline CDR1 and CDR2: MNHEY and SMNVEV (reference sequence). Trimming removed 0 bases from V and 8 bases from J; junction bases left unmatched: 4. In nucleotides, the CDR3 is TGTGCCAGCAGTTTATCGAACAGGGGGCTCGGCTACACCTTC. Protein: CASSLSNRGLGYTF.

This chain links TRBV18 with TRBJ1-1, with 11 bases that match TRBD1. Germline trimming cut 3 bases from V and 4 bases from J; bases unmatched to any gene: 4. The germline V gene has CDR1 KGHSH and CDR2 LQKENI. The CDR3 has 15 amino acids. CDR3 DNA: TGTGCCAGCTCACCGGCGGGACAGGGGGGCACTGAAGCTTTCTTT. Protein product: CASSPAGQGGTEAFF.

This sequence joins TRBV11-3 and TRBJ2-1, with 9 bases fitting TRBD1. The trim removed 5 bases at V and 8 bases at J, leaving 10 bases unmatched. Germline V gives CDR1 SGHNT, CDR2 YENEEA. The CDR3 is 15 amino acids. The CDR3 DNA reads as TGTGCCAGCAGCAAAGGGACAGGGAGTGCCCATGAGCAGTTCTTC. It translates to CASSKGTGSAHEQFF.

This rearrangement joins TRBV6-5 to TRBJ2-7, with TRBD1 matching 7 bases. V shed 6 bases, J shed 1 base, and the junction held 6 bases outside the gene matches. CDR1 MNHEY and CDR2 SVGAGI come from the germline V gene. This CDR3 spans 14 amino acids. CDR3 loop: CASRRRQGSYEQYF. CDR3 coding DNA: TGTGCCAGCAGGCGACGACAGGGATCCTACGAGCAGTACTTC.

This chain joins TRBV5-6 and TRBJ1-1, with 8 nucleotides matching TRBD1. With V trimmed by 4 bases and J by 0 bases, 8 bases remained unmatched. Germline CDR1 is SGHDT and CDR2 is YYEEEE. The CDR3 has 16 residues. DNA for the CDR3: TGTGCCAGCAGCAGGGGACAGGTTGAACTGAACACTGAAGCTTTCTTT. It translates to CASSRGQVELNTEAFF.

The rearrangement links TRBV7-3 to TRBJ2-3; the match to TRBD2 covers 8 bases. This CDR3 contains 14 residues. Germline values: CDR1 SGHTA, CDR2 FQGTGA. V was pared by 4 bases and J by 6 bases, with 6 bases of the junction left unmatched. The CDR3 sequence is CASSSGGGRDTQYF. For the CDR3, the DNA is TGTGCCAGCAGCTCGGGAGGGGGAAGGGATACGCAGTATTTT.

The chain couples TRBV7-3 to TRBJ2-1; 7 nucleotides match TRBD2. V lost 2 bases, J lost 5 bases, and 3 bases stayed unmatched. The CDR3 spans 14 residues. Germline assignment: CDR1 SGHTA and CDR2 FQGTGA. The CDR3 here is CASSLSGLDNEQFF. CDR3 nucleotide sequence: TGTGCCAGCAGCTTATCCGGACTAGACAATGAGCAGTTCTTC.